This T cell receptor beta chain was identified during a study of CD8+CD57+ T cells in acquired aplastic anemia. Study-level information: Sorted CD4+ and CD8+ cells gave a mean 3.2 ug DNA, range roughly 0.2 to 27.4 ug.

The CDR3 has 16 residues. Germline CDR1 and CDR2: SGHDT and YYEEEE. V lost 4 bases and J 7 bases, leaving 20 bases between the germline ends. The template used for profiling TCR beta VDJ and CDR3 was genomic DNA. One entry per CDR3 protein results from TCRdb running MiXCR on the reads. The table shows 150,000 to 200,000 distinct CDR3 sequences, with roughly 48% occurring only once. A word on this clonotype: What it recognizes is unknown.

CD8+CD57+ cell expansion, shown by flow cytometry, had occurred in the patients selected for sequencing. Severe acquired aplastic anemia was diagnosed in all patients. Patients had not yet gotten any therapy when their blood was taken for sampling. General study points: Patients and controls turned out to have some 30 CD8+ CDR3 sequences in common.

The sample comprised sorted CD4+, CD8+, or CD8+CD57+ T cells (not recorded which) from PBMCs. The sequence was collected from a human donor with aplastic anemia. The chain combines TRBV5-6 with TRBJ2-2; D may be TRBD1 (5 bases). The CDR3 here is CASSPGRVDPDGELFF. Here the CDR3 DNA reads TGTGCCAGCAGCCCCGGCAGGGTTGACCCCGACGGGGAGCTGTTTTTT.